The T cell receptor (beta chain) described here comes from a study of CD8 T cells in Susac syndrome. Looking at the study overall: Patients with Susac syndrome, at blood draw, were therapy-naive, on corticosteroids, or on intravenous immunoglobulin alone. Study conclusions and caveats: CD4+ repertoires of Susac syndrome patients lacked detectable clonal expansion.

The germline CDR1 and CDR2 sequences are DFQATT and SNEGSKA (reference sequence). The CDR3 runs 14 residues. V gave up 4 bases and J gave up 4 bases; unmatched junction bases: 8. The authors reverse transcribed roughly 0.5 to 1 ug RNA with random hexamers. With immunoSEQ multiplex PCR, TCR beta CDR3 was amplified across 54 Vbeta and 13 Jbeta. Via MiXCR, TCRdb re-called the immunoSEQ multiplex PCR reads, giving one row per CDR3 protein. The data contain hundreds of thousands of distinct CDR3 sequences, 94% of them singletons. The study sequenced TCR beta in blood CD8+ and CD4+ T cells. As concerns this clonotype: Its antigen is undetermined.

This TCR was recovered from a human donor with Susac syndrome. The specimen sequenced was CD4+ T cells from PBMCs. This chain joins TRBV20-1 and TRBJ2-5, with TRBD1 matching 8 bases. CDR3 DNA sequence: TGCAGTGCTACCCGGACAGGGCGAATAGAGACCCAGTACTTC. It codes for CSATRTGRIETQYF.